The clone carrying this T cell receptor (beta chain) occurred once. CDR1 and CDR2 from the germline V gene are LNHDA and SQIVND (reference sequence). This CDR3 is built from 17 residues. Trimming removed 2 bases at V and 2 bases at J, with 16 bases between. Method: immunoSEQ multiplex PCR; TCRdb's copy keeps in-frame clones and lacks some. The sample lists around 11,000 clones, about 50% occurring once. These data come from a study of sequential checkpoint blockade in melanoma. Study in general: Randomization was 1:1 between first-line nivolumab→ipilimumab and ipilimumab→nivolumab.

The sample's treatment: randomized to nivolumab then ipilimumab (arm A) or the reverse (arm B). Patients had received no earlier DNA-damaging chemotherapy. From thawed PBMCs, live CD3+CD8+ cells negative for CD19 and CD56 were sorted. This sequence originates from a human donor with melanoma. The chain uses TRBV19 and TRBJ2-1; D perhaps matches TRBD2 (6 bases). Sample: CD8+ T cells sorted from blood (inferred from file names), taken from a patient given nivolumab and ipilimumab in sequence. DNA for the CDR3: TGTGCCAGTAGTATAATTTTTGTGGCGGGGACCTACAATGAGCAGTTCTTC. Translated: CASSIIFVAGTYNEQFF.